Below, 24 T cell receptor beta chains from the same sample are listed, as sequenced in a study of T-cell reconstitution after alpha-beta-depleted transplantation in children. This sample's TCRbeta library carried unique molecular identifier barcodes. Each CDR3 protein gets one entry after TCRdb re-called the PCR reads with MiXCR. The sample records a few hundred thousand distinct CDR3 sequences, approximately 20% being singletons. The input for sequencing was PBMCs from the stem cell graft donor, taken from the stem cell graft. Source of these receptors: a human donor who donated a stem cell graft to a child with acute lymphoblastic leukemia.

This clonotype has just a few counts. CDR3 nucleotide sequence: TGTGCCAGCAGTTTACAGGGTTTAGTAACTGAAGCTTTCTTT. Amino acid sequence: CASSLQGLVTEAFF. V usage is TRBV6-5 and J usage is TRBJ1-1; the D gene is possibly TRBD1 (6 bases). The CDR3 consists of 14 residues. CDR1 and CDR2 (germline): MNHEY, SVGAGI. Trimming pared 4 bases from V and 5 bases from J, leaving 14 bases between.

This sequence joins TRBV9 and TRBJ1-2, with 7 bases aligning to TRBD1. There are 15 residues in the CDR3. Per the germline V gene, CDR1 is SGDLS and CDR2 is YYNGEE. Trimming cost V 5 bases and J 3 bases; bases outside gene matches: 10. As DNA, the CDR3 is TGTGCCAGCAGGGTCAACAGGGGAAGTGACTATGGCTACACCTTC. Amino acids: CASRVNRGSDYGYTF.

In this sample, this clonotype turned up a few times. The chain recombines TRBV12-3 or TRBV12-4 with TRBJ2-4; 9 nucleotides line up with TRBD2. CDR3 size: 14 residues. V lost 3 bases, J lost 6 bases, and 3 bases stayed unmatched. CDR3: CASSLAGGGNIQYF. CDR3 DNA: TGTGCCAGCAGTTTGGCGGGAGGGGGAAACATTCAGTACTTC.

The V and J genes are TRBV5-1 and TRBJ2-7; D is perhaps TRBD1 (6 bases). V dropped 5 bases and J dropped 5 bases, with 17 bases sitting between them. CDR1 and CDR2 (germline): SGHRS, YFSETQ. This CDR3 comprises 14 residues. DNA for the CDR3: TGCGCCAGCAGTATACAGGGTGGTGGAGACGAGCAGTACTTC. Protein product: CASSIQGGGDEQYF.

The genes are TRBV5-1 and TRBJ2-7; 8 nucleotides align to TRBD1. V shed 0 bases and J 4 bases; nucleotides not matched to a gene: 6. Germline assignment: CDR1 SGHRS and CDR2 YFSETQ. The CDR3 totals 15 residues. CDR3 protein: CASSLGVRGPYEQYF. The CDR3 nucleotides are TGCGCCAGCAGCTTGGGGGTCAGGGGGCCGTACGAGCAGTACTTC.

The chain is built from TRBV20-1 and TRBJ1-4; D is possibly TRBD1 (5 bases). This CDR3 is built from 14 residues. Germline CDR1 DFQATT, CDR2 SNEGSKA (reference sequence). Trimming removed 3 bases at V and 3 bases at J, with 11 bases between. CDR3 bases: TGCAGTGCTAGCTTCGGGACGGCTAATGAAAAACTGTTTTTT. This gives the protein CSASFGTANEKLFF.

This clonotype was seen more than once but under ten times. The rearrangement joins TRBV5-1 to TRBJ2-7; D not certain. CDR1 and CDR2 (germline): SGHRS, YFSETQ. V lost 4 bases and J 7 bases, leaving 18 bases between the germline ends. The CDR3 is made up of 14 amino acids. The CDR3 here is CASSPVYGLPEQYF. CDR3 in DNA: TGCGCCAGCAGCCCTGTTTACGGCCTTCCTGAGCAGTACTTC. Full variable domain (outside the CDR3, taken from reference TRBV5-1 and TRBJ2-7): KAGVTQTPRYLIKTRGQQVTLSCSPISGHRSVSWYQQTPGQGLQFLFEYFSETQRNKGNFPGRFSGRQFSNSRSEMNVSTLELGDSALYLCASSPVYGLPEQYFGPGTRLTVT.

This clonotype turned up a few times. The chain links TRBV20-1 to TRBJ1-5, with D maybe TRBD1 (5 bases). In germline, CDR1 is DFQATT, CDR2 SNEGSKA (reference sequence). V lost 4 bases, J lost 0 bases, and 7 bases lay in between. This CDR3 has 13 amino acids. Here the CDR3 DNA reads TGCAGTGCTAAGGGGAATAGCAATCAGCCCCAGCATTTT. It is translated as CSAKGNSNQPQHF.

J is TRBJ2-5 and V is TRBV4-2; D remains ambiguous. The CDR3 is 13 residues long. CDR1 is LGHNA and CDR2 is YNFKEQ in the germline V gene. Trimming pared 4 bases from V and 5 bases from J, leaving 11 bases between. For the CDR3, the DNA is TGTGCCAGCAGCCGAGCATTGTGGGAGACCCAGTACTTC. It specifies CASSRALWETQYF.

V gene TRBV12-5 combines with J gene TRBJ1-1; D not resolved. Germline lookup yields CDR1 LGHNT and CDR2 FRNRAP. This CDR3 has 12 amino acids. Trimming took off 3 bases at V and 3 bases at J, with 5 bases between the two ends. DNA of the CDR3: TGTGCTAGTGGTTTAGAAGACACTGAAGCTTTCTTT. Its protein is CASGLEDTEAFF.

The sample holds a few counts of this clonotype. The chain has TRBV29-1 and TRBJ2-1, with TRBD2 matching 8 bases. From germline, CDR1 is SQVTM and CDR2 ANQGSEA. The length of the CDR3 is 17 residues. The junction had 18 bases not matched to a gene; V was cut back by 4 bases and J by 7 bases. Written as DNA, the CDR3 is TGCAGCGTTGGGGCCGTCCGGGAGGGCCCAAAGCGTAATGAGCAGTTCTTC. Its translation: CSVGAVREGPKRNEQFF.

This clonotype was counted a few times. This chain joins TRBV5-1 and TRBJ2-7, with 9 bases matching TRBD1. This CDR3 region has 16 residues. Trimming at V came to 5 bases and at J to 4 bases, leaving 13 bases not matched to a gene. Germline V gives CDR1 SGHRS, CDR2 YFSETQ. Here the CDR3 DNA reads TGCGCCAGCAGACGGTTCCGGGACAGGGTTTCGTACGAGCAGTACTTC. Translated, it gives CASRRFRDRVSYEQYF. The full variable domain, in which reference TRBV5-1 and TRBJ2-7 provide the parts outside the CDR3, is KAGVTQTPRYLIKTRGQQVTLSCSPISGHRSVSWYQQTPGQGLQFLFEYFSETQRNKGNFPGRFSGRQFSNSRSEMNVSTLELGDSALYLCASRRFRDRVSYEQYFGPGTRLTVT.

The chain uses TRBV21-1 and TRBJ2-7; the table's TRBD1 call for D was not verified on the DNA. TRBV21-1 is a pseudogene. The CDR3 runs to 14 residues. CDR3 protein: CASSKGDSGYEQYF. The CDR3 DNA reads TGTGCCAGCAGCAAAGGGGACAGTGGGTACGAGCAGTACTTC.

This clonotype was observed a few times. The chain combines TRBV6-2 or TRBV6-3 with TRBJ2-1; 10 bases are a match to TRBD2. V trimming: 8 bases; J trimming: 4 bases; junction bases outside the gene matches: 5. Germline V gene data show CDR1 as MNHEY and CDR2 as SVGEGT. The CDR3 extends over 14 amino acids. CDR3 bases: TGTGCCAGCGCAGGACTAGCGGTATACAATGAGCAGTTCTTC. Protein: CASAGLAVYNEQFF.

The chain links TRBV10-2 to TRBJ2-1, with 9 nucleotides matching TRBD1. This CDR3 has 15 residues. The ends lost 6 bases at V and 9 bases at J; junction bases unmatched: 12. Looked up from germline, CDR1 is WSHSY and CDR2 is SAAADI. The CDR3 spells CASRFRDREMGEQFF. CDR3 nucleotides: TGCGCCAGCAGGTTCCGGGACAGGGAAATGGGTGAGCAGTTCTTC.

V gene TRBV24-1 combines with J gene TRBJ1-5; a possible D gene is TRBD1 (5 bases). The germline V gene encodes CDR1 KGHDR and CDR2 SFDVKD. The CDR3 is made up of 15 amino acids. Between the trimmed V and J ends, which lost 6 bases and 0 bases, there was a span of 11 bases. The CDR3 coding sequence is TGTGCCACCAGTTGGTGGGGACTTAGCAATCAGCCCCAGCATTTT. Its protein product is CATSWWGLSNQPQHF.

This clonotype was observed many times. This rearrangement joins TRBV5-5 to TRBJ2-2; TRBD2 might be the D (6 bases). From germline, CDR1 is SGHKS and CDR2 YYEKEE (reference sequence). This CDR3 comprises 14 residues. Trimming stripped 0 bases from V and 5 bases from J, with 8 bases between. The DNA of the CDR3 is TGTGCCAGCAGCTTGGTGGGAGGAACCGGGGAGCTGTTTTTT. It yields the protein CASSLVGGTGELFF.

About this clonotype: With a much larger clone just one base away, this may be a read error. The V and J genes are TRBV7-9 and TRBJ2-7, with 7 nucleotides matching TRBD1. CDR1 and CDR2 from the germline V gene are SEHNR and FQNEAQ (reference sequence). V shed 5 bases and J 3 bases; nucleotides not matched to a gene: 4. This CDR3 region has 13 residues. The CDR3 bases are TGTGCCAGCAGCCATGGACAGGTCTACGAGCAGTACTTC. It specifies CASSHGQVYEQYF.

The rearrangement joins TRBV7-9 to TRBJ2-1; D remains ambiguous. The germline V gene encodes CDR1 SEHNR and CDR2 FQNEAQ (reference sequence). V was trimmed by 2 bases and J by 5 bases, leaving 7 bases between them. This CDR3 contains 13 residues. CDR3 protein: CASSLPPHNEQFF. Written as DNA, the CDR3 is TGTGCCAGCAGCTTACCCCCCCACAATGAGCAGTTCTTC.

This chain joins TRBV19 and TRBJ1-1, with D unclear. The V gene lost 7 bases and the J gene lost 7 bases, with 16 bases spanning the gap. The germline gives CDR1 LNHDA, CDR2 SQIVND (reference sequence). This CDR3 is 13 amino acids long. CDR3 sequence: CASKVRAKDEAFF. CDR3 nucleotide sequence: TGTGCCAGTAAGGTAAGGGCGAAGGATGAAGCTTTCTTT. Full variable domain (outside the CDR3, taken from reference TRBV19 and TRBJ1-1): DGGITQSPKYLFRKEGQNVTLSCEQNLNHDAMYWYRQDPGQGLRLIYYSQIVNDFQKGDIAEGYSVSREKKESFPLTVTSAQKNPTAFYLCASKVRAKDEAFFGQGTRLTVV.

The rearrangement links TRBV7-2 to TRBJ2-3; 9 nucleotides agree with TRBD2. Germline CDR1 is SGHTA and CDR2 is FQGNSA. V lost 7 bases to trimming and J lost 3 bases; unmatched junction nucleotides: 14. This CDR3 is 17 amino acids long. CDR3 DNA sequence: TGTGCCAGCAACCTCCAGGAAGTAGCGGGAGCGACAGATACGCAGTATTTT. Translated, it gives CASNLQEVAGATDTQYF. Complete variable domain (other parts from reference TRBV7-2 and TRBJ2-3): GAGVSQSPSNKVTEKGKDVELRCDPISGHTALYWYRQSLGQGLEFLIYFQGNSAPDKSGLPSDRFSAERTGGSVSTLTIQRTQQEDSAVYLCASNLQEVAGATDTQYFGPGTRLTVL.

This clonotype showed up many times. The chain recombines TRBV25-1 with TRBJ2-1; the D gene is possibly TRBD2 (5 bases). Germline loops: CDR1 MGHDK, CDR2 SYGVNS. Trimming cost V 3 bases and J 7 bases, with 7 bases left between them. This CDR3 comprises 12 residues. CDR3 nucleotide sequence: TGTGCCAGCAGTGACGGCGGGAATGAGCAGTTCTTC. Amino acid sequence: CASSDGGNEQFF.

The genes are TRBV2 and TRBJ2-7, with D perhaps matching TRBD2 (5 bases). The CDR3 is 14 residues long. V dropped 8 bases and J dropped 6 bases, with 20 bases sitting between them. The germline CDR1 and CDR2 sequences are SNHLY and FYNNEI. The CDR3 sequence: CASARRGLAVEQYF. The CDR3 nucleotides read TGTGCCAGCGCCCGGCGCGGGCTGGCAGTCGAGCAGTACTTC.

The chain joins TRBV10-1 to TRBJ2-7, with TRBD1 matching 9 bases. The CDR3 extends over 12 amino acids. V shed 6 bases, J shed 9 bases, and the junction held 6 bases outside the gene matches. CDR1 is WNHNN and CDR2 is SYGVQD in the germline V gene (reference sequence). The CDR3 DNA follows: TGCGCCAGCAGGGGACAGGGCGGTATGCAGTACTTC. Protein: CASRGQGGMQYF.